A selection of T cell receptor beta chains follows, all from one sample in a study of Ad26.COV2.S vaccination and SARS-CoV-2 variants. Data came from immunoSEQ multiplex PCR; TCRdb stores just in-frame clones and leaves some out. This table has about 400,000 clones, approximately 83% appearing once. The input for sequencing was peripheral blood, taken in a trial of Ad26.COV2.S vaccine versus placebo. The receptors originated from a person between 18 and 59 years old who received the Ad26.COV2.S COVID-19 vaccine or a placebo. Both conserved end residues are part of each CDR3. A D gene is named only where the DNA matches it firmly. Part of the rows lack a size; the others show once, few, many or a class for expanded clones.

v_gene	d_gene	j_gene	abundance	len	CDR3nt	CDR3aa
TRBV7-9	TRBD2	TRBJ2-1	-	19	TGTGCCAGCAGCCCCAGGACTAGCGGGATGTTGAGCTCCTACAATGAGCAGTTCTTC	CASSPRTSGMLSSYNEQFF
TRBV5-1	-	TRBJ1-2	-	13	TGCGCCAGCAGCTTGTTTTCTAACTATGGCTACACCTTC	CASSLFSNYGYTF
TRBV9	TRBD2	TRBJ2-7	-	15	TGTGCCAGCAGCCCTCGGGACTACACTTCCTACGAGCAGTACTTC	CASSPRDYTSYEQYF
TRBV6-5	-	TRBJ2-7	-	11	TGTGCCAGCAGTTCCCCAATCGAGCAGTACTTC	CASSSPIEQYF
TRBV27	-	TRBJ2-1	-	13	TGTGCCAGCAGCGAAAGGGGTTTGAATGAGCAGTTCTTC	CASSERGLNEQFF
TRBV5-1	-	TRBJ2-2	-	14	TGCGCCAGCAGCCCGGCGGGGACCGGCGGGGAGCTGTTTTTT	CASSPAGTGGELFF
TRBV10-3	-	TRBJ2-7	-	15	TGTGCCATCAGTTTCTCTTACAGGGAAAACTACGAGCAGTACTTC	CAISFSYRENYEQYF
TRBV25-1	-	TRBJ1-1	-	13	TGTGCCAGCAGTGACCTGGAGGGGGCTGAAGCTTTCTTT	CASSDLEGAEAFF
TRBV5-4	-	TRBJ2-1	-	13	TGTGCCAGCAGCAGGAGGCCCAGCAATGAGCAGTTCTTC	CASSRRPSNEQFF
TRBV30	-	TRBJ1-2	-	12	TGTGCCTGGAGGGCACATAGATTCGGCTACACCTTC	CAWRAHRFGYTF
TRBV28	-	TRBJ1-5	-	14	TGTGCCAGCAGCCAGGGACTTTCCAATCAGCCCCAGCATTTT	CASSQGLSNQPQHF
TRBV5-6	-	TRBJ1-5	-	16	TGTGCCAGCAGCTTGGGTCTGGGCCATAGCAATCAGCCCCAGCATTTT	CASSLGLGHSNQPQHF
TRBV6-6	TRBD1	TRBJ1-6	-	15	TGTGCCAGCAGTATAGGACAGGCCCTAAATTCACCCCTCCACTTT	CASSIGQALNSPLHF
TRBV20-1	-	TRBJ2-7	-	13	TGCAGTGCTAGTGGAGGACAGAACTACGAGCAGTACTTC	CSASGGQNYEQYF
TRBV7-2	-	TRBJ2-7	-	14	TGTGCCAGCAGCTTATCCGGGCACGCCTACGAGCAGTACTTC	CASSLSGHAYEQYF
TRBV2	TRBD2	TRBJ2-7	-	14	TGTGCCAGCCCAGCGGAGCGGGGAGCGTACGAGCAGTACTTC	CASPAERGAYEQYF
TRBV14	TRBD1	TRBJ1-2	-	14	TGTGCCAGCAGCCGCGACAGGGGGCGGGGTGGCTACACCTTC	CASSRDRGRGGYTF
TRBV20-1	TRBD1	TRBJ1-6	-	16	TGCAGTGCTAGTCCGGGACAGGTTAATCCAAATTCACCCCTCCACTTT	CSASPGQVNPNSPLHF
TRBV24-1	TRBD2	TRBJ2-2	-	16	TGTGCCACCAGTCTTTCGGGGGGTCGCGGCACCGGGGAGCTGTTTTTT	CATSLSGGRGTGELFF
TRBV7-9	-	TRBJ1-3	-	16	TGTGCCAGCAGCCCACCGGGGGCGGGGGCTGGAAACACCATATATTTT	CASSPPGAGAGNTIYF
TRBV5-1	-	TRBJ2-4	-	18	TGCGCCAGCAGCTCACCCGCGAGGGGTTATGAGGCCAAAAACATTCAGTACTTC	CASSSPARGYEAKNIQYF
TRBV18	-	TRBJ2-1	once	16	TGTGCCAGCTCACCACCGGGACGGGAGTGGGGCAATGAGCAGTTCTTC	CASSPPGREWGNEQFF
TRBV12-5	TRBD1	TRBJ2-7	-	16	TGTGCTAGTGGTTTGGTACTAGGGACAGGGACCCACGAGCAGTACTTC	CASGLVLGTGTHEQYF
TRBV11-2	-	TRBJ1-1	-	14	TGTGCCAGCAGCTTAGTGGGGTTGAACACTGAAGCTTTCTTT	CASSLVGLNTEAFF
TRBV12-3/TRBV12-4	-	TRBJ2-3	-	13	TGTGCCAGCAGTTTAGTAGCCACAGATACGCAGTATTTT	CASSLVATDTQYF
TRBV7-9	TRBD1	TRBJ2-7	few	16	TGTGCCAGCAGCTTAGTTTCTCGGACAGGGACCTACGAGCAGTACTTC	CASSLVSRTGTYEQYF
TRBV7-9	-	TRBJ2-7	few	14	TGTGCCAGCAGCTTAGGGACAGCAGCCTACGAGCAGTACTTC	CASSLGTAAYEQYF
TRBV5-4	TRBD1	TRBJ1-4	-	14	TGTGCCAGCAGCCCCCAGGGGGGAAATGAAAAACTGTTTTTT	CASSPQGGNEKLFF
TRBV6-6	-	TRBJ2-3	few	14	TGTGCCAGCAGTTACTCCGGAGGCTCAGATACGCAGTATTTT	CASSYSGGSDTQYF
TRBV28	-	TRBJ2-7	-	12	TGTGCCAGCAGTGTCTTAGGGGCGCAGCAGTACTTC	CASSVLGAQQYF
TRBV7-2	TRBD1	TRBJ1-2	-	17	TGTGCCAGCAGCCCCTTCCCGGGGACAGGTGAAAACTATGGCTACACCTTC	CASSPFPGTGENYGYTF
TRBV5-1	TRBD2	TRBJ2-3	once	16	TGCGCCAGCACCGGAGGTGTAGCGGGGGCCACAGATACGCAGTATTTT	CASTGGVAGATDTQYF
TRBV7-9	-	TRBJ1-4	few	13	TGTGCCAGCAGCTTCAGACCTAATGAAAAACTGTTTTTT	CASSFRPNEKLFF
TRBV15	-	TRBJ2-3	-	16	TGTGCCACCAGCACCCGGGACTCCCCACGGGTGGATACGCAGTATTTT	CATSTRDSPRVDTQYF
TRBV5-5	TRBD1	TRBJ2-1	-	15	TGTGCCAGCAGCAAACCGGGACAGGGGGGTGATGAGCAGTTCTTC	CASSKPGQGGDEQFF
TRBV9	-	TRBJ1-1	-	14	TGTGCCAGCAGCCGATCAGTGTACAACACTGAAGCTTTCTTT	CASSRSVYNTEAFF
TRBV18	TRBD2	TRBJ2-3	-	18	TGTGCCAGCTCACCGAGAGGGACTAGCGGGAGGTTCACAGATACGCAGTATTTT	CASSPRGTSGRFTDTQYF
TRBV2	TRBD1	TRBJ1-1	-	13	TGTGCCAGGGCTCCGAGACAGGGGCATGGTGCTTTCTTT	CARAPRQGHGAFF
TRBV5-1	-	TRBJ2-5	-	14	TGCGCCAGCAGCTTGGGCGGGATGAAAGAGACCCAGTACTTC	CASSLGGMKETQYF
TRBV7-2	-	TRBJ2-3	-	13	TGTGCCAGCACCTGGACTCGGGCAGATACGCAGTATTTT	CASTWTRADTQYF
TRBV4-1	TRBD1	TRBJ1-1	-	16	TGCGCCAGCAGCCAATCACCCCGGACAGGGTGGACTGAAGCTTTCTTT	CASSQSPRTGWTEAFF
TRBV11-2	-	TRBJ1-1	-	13	TGTGCCAGCAGCTTCGAGGGGGACACTGAAGCTTTCTTT	CASSFEGDTEAFF
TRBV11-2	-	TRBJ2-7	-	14	TGTGCCAGCAGCTTATCAGAGCGCCCCTACGAGCAGTACTTC	CASSLSERPYEQYF
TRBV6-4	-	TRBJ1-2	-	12	TGTGCCAGCAGCCACAGATCCTATGGCTACACCTTC	CASSHRSYGYTF
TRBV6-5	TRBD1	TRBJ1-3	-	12	TGTGCCAGCGCTCGGCAGGGGGCGTCGATATATTTT	CASARQGASIYF
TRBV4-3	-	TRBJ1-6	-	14	TGCGCCAGCAGCCAAGTCGACAGCAATTCACCCCTCCACTTT	CASSQVDSNSPLHF
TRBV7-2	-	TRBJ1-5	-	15	TGTGCCAGCAGCTTATTTGGGAATAGCAATCAGCCCCAGCATTTT	CASSLFGNSNQPQHF
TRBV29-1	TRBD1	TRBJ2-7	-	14	TGCAGCGTCGAGCCGGGACAGGGGGCGTCCGAGCAGTACTTC	CSVEPGQGASEQYF
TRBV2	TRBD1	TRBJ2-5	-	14	TGTGCCAGCAGCTCCACAGGGGGCCAAGAGACCCAGTACTTC	CASSSTGGQETQYF
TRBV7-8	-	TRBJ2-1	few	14	TGTGCCAGCAGCAGCCCTGACGGGGCCAATAAGCAGTTCTTC	CASSSPDGANKQFF
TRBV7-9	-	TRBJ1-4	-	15	TGTGCCAGCAGCGCCAGACAGACGAGGGGCGATAAACTGTTTTTT	CASSARQTRGDKLFF